The clone carrying this TCR beta chain was observed a few times. With 0 bases removed from V and 2 bases from J, the gap between germline ends came to 13 bases. The germline V gene encodes CDR1 LGHNA and CDR2 YSLEER. The CDR3 sequence is 17 residues long. The record originates from a study of T-cell memory formation after mild COVID-19. Overall study: Largely, the TCR clusters proved donor specific.

TCRalpha and TCRbeta libraries used 5'RACE with constant-segment primers and UMIs. MiXCR, applied by TCRdb to the 5' RACE reads, yields one record per CDR3 protein. The data contain 550,000 to 700,000 distinct CDR3 sequences, around 15% of them singletons. The V and J genes are TRBV4-3 and TRBJ2-2, with D unresolved. This TCR came from an adult woman who had mild COVID-19 (a few samples of this study predate the infection). Cell type and time point are not known. Sequenced material: PBMCs or a T cell subset sorted from them (not recorded which). CDR3 amino acids: CASSQDWAAVNTGELFF. The DNA for the CDR3 is TGCGCCAGCAGCCAAGATTGGGCAGCCGTCAACACCGGGGAGCTGTTTTTT.